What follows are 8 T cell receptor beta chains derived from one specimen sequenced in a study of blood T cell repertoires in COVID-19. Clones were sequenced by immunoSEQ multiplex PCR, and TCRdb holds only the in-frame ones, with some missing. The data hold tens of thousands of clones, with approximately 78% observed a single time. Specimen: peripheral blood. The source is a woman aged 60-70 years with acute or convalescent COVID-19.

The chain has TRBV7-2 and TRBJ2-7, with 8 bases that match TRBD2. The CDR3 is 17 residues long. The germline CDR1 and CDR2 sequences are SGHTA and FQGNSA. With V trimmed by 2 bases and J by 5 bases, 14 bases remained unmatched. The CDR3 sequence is CASSLTSSSGGRDEQYF. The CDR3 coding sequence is TGTGCCAGCAGCTTAACCTCCTCGAGCGGGGGTAGGGACGAGCAGTACTTC.

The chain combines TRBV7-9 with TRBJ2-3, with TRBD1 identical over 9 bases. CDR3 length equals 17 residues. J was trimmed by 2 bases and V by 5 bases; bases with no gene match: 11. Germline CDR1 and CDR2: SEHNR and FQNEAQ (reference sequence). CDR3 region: CASSQQPGQGFTDTQYF. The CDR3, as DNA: TGTGCCAGCAGCCAACAACCGGGACAGGGTTTCACAGATACGCAGTATTTT.

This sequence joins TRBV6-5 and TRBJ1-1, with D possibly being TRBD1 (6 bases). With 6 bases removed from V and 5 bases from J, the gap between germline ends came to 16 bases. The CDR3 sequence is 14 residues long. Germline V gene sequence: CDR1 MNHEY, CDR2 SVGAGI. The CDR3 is CASSRRGAGTEAFF. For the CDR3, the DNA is TGTGCCAGCAGCCGTCGGGGGGCTGGTACTGAAGCTTTCTTT.

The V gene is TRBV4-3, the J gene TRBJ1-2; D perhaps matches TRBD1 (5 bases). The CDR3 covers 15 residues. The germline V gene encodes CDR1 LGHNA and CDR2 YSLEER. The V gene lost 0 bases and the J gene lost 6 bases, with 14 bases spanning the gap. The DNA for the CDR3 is TGCGCCAGCAGCCAAGACAGGGTGCCTGGTGATGGCTACACCTTC. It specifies CASSQDRVPGDGYTF.

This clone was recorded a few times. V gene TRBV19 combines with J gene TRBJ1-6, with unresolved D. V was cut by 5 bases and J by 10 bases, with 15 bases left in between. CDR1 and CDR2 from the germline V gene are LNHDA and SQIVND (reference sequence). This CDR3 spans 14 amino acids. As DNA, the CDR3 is TGTGCCAGTAGTCCCGTCGGGATAGAGTCACCCCTCCACTTT. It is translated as CASSPVGIESPLHF.

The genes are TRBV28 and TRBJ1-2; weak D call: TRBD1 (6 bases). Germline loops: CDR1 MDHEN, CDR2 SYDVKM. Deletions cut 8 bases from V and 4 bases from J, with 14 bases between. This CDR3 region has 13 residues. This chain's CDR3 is CASFYRAGYGYTF. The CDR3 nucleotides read TGTGCCAGCTTTTACAGGGCGGGCTATGGCTACACCTTC.

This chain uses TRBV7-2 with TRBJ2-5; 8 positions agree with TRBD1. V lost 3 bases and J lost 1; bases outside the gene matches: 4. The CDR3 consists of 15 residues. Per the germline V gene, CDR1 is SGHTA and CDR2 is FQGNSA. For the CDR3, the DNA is TGTGCCAGCAGCTTTGACAGGGGTCTCCAAGAGACCCAGTACTTC. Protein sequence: CASSFDRGLQETQYF.

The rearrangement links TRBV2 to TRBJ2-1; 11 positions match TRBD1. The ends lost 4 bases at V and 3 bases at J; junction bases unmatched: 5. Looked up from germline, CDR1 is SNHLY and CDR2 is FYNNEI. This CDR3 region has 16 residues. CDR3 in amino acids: CASSVGQGGSYNEQFF. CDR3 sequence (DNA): TGTGCCAGCAGTGTGGGACAGGGGGGTAGCTACAATGAGCAGTTCTTC.